The clone carrying this T cell receptor beta chain was observed a handful of times. The antigen remains undetermined. The data belong to a study of identical twins. General study results and limits: Fewer insertions marked abundant cord blood beta clonotypes; young adult naive trended weakly, memory not at all. The same donors were not followed; conclusions instead depended on cross-sectional statistical analysis.

The germline V gene encodes CDR1 SQVTM and CDR2 ANQGSEA. V shed 1 base and J 7 bases; nucleotides not matched to a gene: 7. The CDR3 has 14 residues. Healthy Caucasians made up all donors. Template switching (which added a universal primer site) was used, and cDNA carried unique molecular identifiers. TCRdb processed the 5' RACE reads anew with MiXCR; each CDR3 protein has one entry. The sample lists about 920,000 distinct CDR3 sequences; 9% to 15% were seen once. These data were also reused for a study on yellow fever vaccine responses in identical twins.

The sample comprised PBMCs. The chain recombines TRBV29-1 with TRBJ2-7, with 10 bases aligning to TRBD1. This clonotype was sampled from a woman aged 18-29 years in good health. CDR3 sequence (DNA): TGCAGCGTTGAAGCCGGGACAGGGGCAAGGGAGCAGTACTTC. Translation: CSVEAGTGAREQYF.